This T cell receptor (beta chain) was recovered during a study of cytotoxic CD8 clonotypes in ibrutinib-treated CLL. Overall study results and limits: Samples were collected at differing times from sustained-remission and progressing patients. Starting clonality was above that of age-matched healthy donors and tracked circulating CD8+ T-cell counts.

Germline V gives CDR1 SGHRS, CDR2 YFSETQ. The CDR3 sequence is 17 residues long. The ends lost 0 bases at V and 2 bases at J; junction bases unmatched: 2. Profiled with immunoSEQ multiplex PCR; TCRdb holds only in-frame clones, not every one. Altogether 16,000 or so clones are present, 65% to 70% being singletons, with the ten largest covering roughly 18%. In its sample, this clone was seen once. Its antigen is as yet unknown. This clonotype was sampled from a human donor with chronic lymphocytic leukemia. This chain links TRBV5-1 with TRBJ2-1, with 13 bases lining up with TRBD2. Sample: PBMCs, taken before ibrutinib treatment. CDR3 nucleotide sequence: TGCGCCAGCAGCTTGGAAGGGACTAGCGGGGCCTACAATGAGCAGTTCTTC. It is translated as CASSLEGTSGAYNEQFF. Variable domain in full (rest from reference TRBV5-1 and TRBJ2-1): KAGVTQTPRYLIKTRGQQVTLSCSPISGHRSVSWYQQTPGQGLQFLFEYFSETQRNKGNFPGRFSGRQFSNSRSEMNVSTLELGDSALYLCASSLEGTSGAYNEQFFGPGTRLTVL.